The clone carrying this TCR beta chain was counted between two and nine times. There are 17 residues in the CDR3. J gave up 2 bases and V 0 bases, and 9 bases lay outside the gene matches. In germline, CDR1 is LGHNA, CDR2 YNFKEQ. The TCR cDNA carried a universal primer site and UMIs from 5'RACE template switching. Via MiXCR, TCRdb re-called the 5' RACE reads, giving one row per CDR3 protein. The sample contains around 340,000 distinct CDR3 sequences, approximately 12% of which appear only once. The data are from a study of T cells after yellow fever vaccination. This rearrangement joins TRBV4-2 to TRBJ2-5, with 7 bases fitting TRBD2. The sample in question was CD4+ T cells sorted from PBMCs, obtained 15 days after the yellow fever booster vaccination. The sequence derives from a man aged 18 to 29 who received the YFV17D yellow fever vaccine. The CDR3 nucleotides are TGTGCCAGCAGCCAAGATAATCCTAGCGGATTACAAGAGACCCAGTACTTC. Amino acid sequence: CASSQDNPSGLQETQYF.